These T cell receptor beta chains were read from a single sample in a study of T cell responses to AZD1222 COVID-19 vaccine. Method: immunoSEQ multiplex PCR; TCRdb's copy keeps in-frame clones and lacks some. The sample consists of 75,000 to 100,000 clones, 90% of them appearing once. This specimen consisted of peripheral blood, obtained on day 0 of AZD1222 vaccination. The receptors here all came from an adult in good health. Both conserved end residues are part of each CDR3. D genes are given only for firm matches. Size is omitted from some rows. Given values are once, few, many or a class for expanded clones.

>.|TRBJ2-2|TRBV7-9|TRBD1|15
CASSLGDRVTGELFF
TGTGCCAGCAGCTTGGGGGACAGGGTCACCGGGGAGCTGTTTTTT
>once|TRBJ2-1|TRBV19|TRBD2|13
CASQRDRGNEQFF
TGTGCCAGCCAGCGGGATAGGGGCAATGAGCAGTTCTTC
>.|TRBJ2-2|TRBV28|.|14
CASSLGQRPGELFF
TGTGCCAGCAGTCTGGGACAAAGACCCGGGGAGCTGTTTTTT
>.|TRBJ2-7|TRBV11-2|TRBD2|14
CASSFGGKPYEQYF
TGTGCCAGCAGCTTCGGGGGGAAACCCTACGAGCAGTACTTC
>.|TRBJ1-5|TRBV19|TRBD1|16
CASSRLDRGSNQPQHF
TGTGCCAGTAGCCGACTCGACAGGGGCAGCAATCAGCCCCAGCATTTT
>.|TRBJ1-5|TRBV2|TRBD1|15
CASSEVRGGYQPQHF
TGTGCCAGCAGTGAAGTCAGAGGGGGCTACCAGCCCCAGCATTTT
>.|TRBJ1-4|TRBV7-9|TRBD1|16
CASSILTGGFGEKLFF
TGTGCCAGCAGCATCCTGACAGGGGGCTTCGGGGAAAAACTGTTTTTT
>.|TRBJ2-7|TRBV30|TRBD2|16
CAWSVRRLAGGVEQYF
TGTGCCTGGAGTGTACGTCGGCTAGCGGGAGGGGTCGAGCAGTACTTC
>.|TRBJ2-7|TRBV6-5|.|13
CASRPGLLYEQYF
TGTGCCAGCAGGCCCGGACTACTTTACGAGCAGTACTTC
>.|TRBJ1-2|TRBV15|TRBD1|17
CATSRDRGQGPRSGYTF
TGTGCCACCAGCAGAGATCGGGGACAGGGGCCCCGAAGTGGCTACACCTTC
>.|TRBJ1-2|TRBV5-1|TRBD1|14
CASSLQGVGEGYTF
TGCGCCAGCAGCTTACAGGGGGTCGGGGAAGGCTACACCTTC
>.|TRBJ2-3|TRBV4-3|.|15
CASSQGAVGTDTQYF
TGCGCCAGCAGCCAAGGGGCCGTCGGCACAGATACGCAGTATTTT
>.|TRBJ1-2|TRBV28|TRBD1|12
CATRDRLYGYTF
TGTGCTACCCGGGACAGGCTGTATGGCTACACCTTC
>.|TRBJ1-1|TRBV19|TRBD1|13
CASSFRGSLEAFF
TGTGCCAGTAGCTTCAGGGGGAGCCTTGAAGCTTTCTTT
>.|TRBJ2-5|TRBV7-9|.|13
CASSLDGQETQYF
TGTGCCAGCAGCTTGGACGGCCAAGAGACCCAGTACTTC
>.|TRBJ2-4|TRBV2|.|15
CASSEGSLAKNIQYF
TGTGCCAGCAGTGAAGGCAGTCTAGCCAAAAACATTCAGTACTTC
>.|TRBJ1-2|TRBV7-2|.|15
CASSLTGTPTYGYTF
TGTGCCAGCAGCTTAACAGGGACGCCGACTTATGGCTACACCTTC
>.|TRBJ1-6|TRBV15|TRBD1|14
CATSIGTENSPLHF
TGTGCCACCAGTATCGGGACAGAAAATTCACCCCTCCACTTT
>.|TRBJ2-2|TRBV6-2/TRBV6-3|.|14
CASSGLLNTGELFF
TGTGCCAGCAGCGGACTGCTGAACACCGGGGAGCTGTTTTTT
>.|TRBJ1-3|TRBV5-6|.|16
CASSQVLGMGGNTIYF
TGTGCCAGCAGCCAAGTGTTGGGTATGGGCGGAAACACCATATATTTT
>.|TRBJ1-2|TRBV7-3|TRBD1|15
CASSSIGQGASGYTF
TGTGCCAGCAGCTCGATCGGACAGGGGGCGAGTGGCTACACCTTC
>.|TRBJ2-3|TRBV5-5|.|14
CASSLAGATDTQYF
TGTGCCAGCAGCTTGGCCGGGGCGACAGATACGCAGTATTTT
>.|TRBJ2-7|TRBV7-8|.|15
CASSPRGFSSYEQYF
TGTGCCAGCAGCCCCAGGGGCTTTAGCTCCTACGAGCAGTACTTC
>.|TRBJ1-1|TRBV6-2/TRBV6-3|.|14
CASSPGTVNTEAFF
TGTGCCAGCAGCCCTGGGACTGTGAACACTGAAGCTTTCTTT
>.|TRBJ1-4|TRBV9|.|15
CASSVGVGSNEKLFF
TGTGCCAGCAGCGTAGGAGTCGGAAGTAATGAAAAACTGTTTTTT
>.|TRBJ2-6|TRBV11-1|.|15
CASSLVGSGANVLTF
TGTGCCAGCAGCTTAGTCGGATCTGGGGCCAACGTCCTGACTTTC
>few|TRBJ2-7|TRBV15|.|14
CATSRVGEFGEQYF
TGTGCCACCAGCAGAGTAGGGGAGTTCGGCGAGCAGTACTTC
>.|TRBJ2-7|TRBV9|.|16
CASSVAAGTSSYEQYF
TGTGCCAGCAGCGTAGCTGCAGGGACCAGCTCCTACGAGCAGTACTTC
>.|TRBJ2-2|TRBV6-6|TRBD1|16
CASSLGQRTNTGELFF
TGTGCCAGCAGTTTGGGACAGAGGACGAACACCGGGGAGCTGTTTTTT
>few|TRBJ2-1|TRBV14|.|16
CASSQDTAVAYNEQFF
TGTGCCAGCAGCCAAGATACAGCGGTCGCCTACAATGAGCAGTTCTTC
>.|TRBJ1-5|TRBV28|.|15
CASSLAGRAAQPQHF
TGTGCCAGCAGTTTAGCAGGGCGCGCGGCGCAGCCCCAGCATTTT
>.|TRBJ2-3|TRBV2|TRBD2|14
CASSTSGYTDTQYF
TGTGCCAGCAGTACTAGCGGCTACACAGATACGCAGTATTTT
>once|TRBJ1-1|TRBV6-5|.|14
CASSYFGTPTEAFF
TGTGCCAGCAGTTACTTCGGGACACCCACTGAAGCTTTCTTT
>.|TRBJ2-7|TRBV3-1/TRBV3-2|.|15
CASSQGPGEIYEQYF
TGTGCCAGCAGCCAAGGGCCAGGGGAGATATACGAGCAGTACTTC
>.|TRBJ2-7|TRBV7-9|.|14
CASSLQDGGYEQYF
TGTGCCAGCAGCTTACAGGACGGTGGCTACGAGCAGTACTTC
>.|TRBJ2-2|TRBV6-2/TRBV6-3|.|17
CASSSPRTASNTGELFF
TGTGCCAGCAGTTCCCCTCGGACAGCCTCGAACACCGGGGAGCTGTTTTTT
>.|TRBJ2-7|TRBV2|TRBD2|15
CASRRVLAGGHEQYF
TGTGCCAGCAGGAGGGTTCTAGCGGGAGGCCACGAGCAGTACTTC
>.|TRBJ2-1|TRBV9|TRBD2|18
CASSVGLAGGQGYNEQFF
TGTGCCAGCAGCGTGGGACTAGCGGGAGGGCAGGGGTACAATGAGCAGTTCTTC
>.|TRBJ2-7|TRBV28|TRBD1|15
CASSLLGDRGNEQYF
TGTGCCAGCAGTTTATTAGGGGACAGGGGCAACGAGCAGTACTTC
>.|TRBJ2-5|TRBV19|TRBD2|16
CASSIGLAGAGETQYF
TGTGCCAGTAGTATAGGACTAGCGGGAGCTGGGGAGACCCAGTACTTC
>.|TRBJ1-3|TRBV29-1|TRBD1|11
CSRGLGNTIYF
TGCAGTAGGGGGCTGGGAAACACCATATATTTT
>.|TRBJ2-7|TRBV6-5|.|12
CASSRGVNEQYF
TGTGCCAGCAGCAGGGGAGTTAACGAGCAGTACTTC
>.|TRBJ2-7|TRBV11-2|TRBD2|12
CASSSGEDEQYF
TGTGCCAGCAGCAGCGGGGAGGACGAGCAGTACTTC
>.|TRBJ1-1|TRBV25-1|TRBD1|14
CASSETGANTEAFF
TGTGCCAGCAGTGAGACAGGGGCCAACACTGAAGCTTTCTTT
>.|TRBJ1-6|TRBV6-5|TRBD1|14
CASSPTGSNSPLHF
TGTGCCAGCAGCCCGACAGGGTCCAATTCACCCCTCCACTTT